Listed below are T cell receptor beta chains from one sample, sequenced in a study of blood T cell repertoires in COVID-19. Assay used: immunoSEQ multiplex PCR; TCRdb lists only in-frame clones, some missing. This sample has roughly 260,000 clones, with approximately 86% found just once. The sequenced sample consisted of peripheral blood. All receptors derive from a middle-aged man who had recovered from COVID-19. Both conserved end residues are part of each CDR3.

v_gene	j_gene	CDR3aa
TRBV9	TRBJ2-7	CASSVGGQGVYEQYF
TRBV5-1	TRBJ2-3	CASSPLAAPPTDTQYF
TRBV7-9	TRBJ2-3	CASSLDYGDTQYF
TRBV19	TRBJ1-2	CASSIQGAPGGYTF
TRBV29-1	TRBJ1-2	CSFHSVGMGYTF
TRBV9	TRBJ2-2	CASSVGGSVTGELFF
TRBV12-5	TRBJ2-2	CASGLTLAGGNTGELFF
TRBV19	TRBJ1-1	CASSRDNTNTEAFF
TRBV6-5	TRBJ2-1	CASSRSGEYNEQFF
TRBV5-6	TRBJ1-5	CASSPTGGRGNQPQHF
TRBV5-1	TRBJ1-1	CASSYDRGPEAFF
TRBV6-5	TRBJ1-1	CASSSGGMNTEAFF
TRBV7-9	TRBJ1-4	CASSSLGQGGSNEKLFF
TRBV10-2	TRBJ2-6	CASSGAGFSGANVLTF
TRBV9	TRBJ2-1	CASSVDPGTGVDNEQFF
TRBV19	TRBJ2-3	CASSVSSGGRLDTQYF
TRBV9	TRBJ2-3	CASSVDGGGLQDTQYF
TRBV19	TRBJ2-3	CASSLLAGGTATDTQYF
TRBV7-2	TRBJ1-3	CASSQLTFSGNTIYF
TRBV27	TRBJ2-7	CASSLDRGPYEQYF
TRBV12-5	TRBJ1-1	CASEGARTEAFF